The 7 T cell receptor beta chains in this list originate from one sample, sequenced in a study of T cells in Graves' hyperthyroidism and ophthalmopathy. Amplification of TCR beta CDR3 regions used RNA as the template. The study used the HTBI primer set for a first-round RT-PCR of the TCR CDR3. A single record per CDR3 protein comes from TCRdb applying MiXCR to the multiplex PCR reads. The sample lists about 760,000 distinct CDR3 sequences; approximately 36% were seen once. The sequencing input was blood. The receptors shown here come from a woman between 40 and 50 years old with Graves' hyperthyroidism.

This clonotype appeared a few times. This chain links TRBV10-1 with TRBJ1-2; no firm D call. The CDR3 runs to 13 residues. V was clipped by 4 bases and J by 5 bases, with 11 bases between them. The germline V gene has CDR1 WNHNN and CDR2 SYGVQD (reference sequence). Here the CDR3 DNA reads TGCGCCAGCAGTGGCGAGACACCTTATGGCTACACCTTC. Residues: CASSGETPYGYTF.

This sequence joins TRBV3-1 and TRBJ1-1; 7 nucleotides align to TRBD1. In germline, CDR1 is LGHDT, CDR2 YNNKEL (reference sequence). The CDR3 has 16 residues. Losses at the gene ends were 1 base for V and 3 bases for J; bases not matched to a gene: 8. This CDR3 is CASSQVFEGADTEAFF. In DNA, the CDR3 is TGTGCCAGCAGCCAAGTTTTCGAGGGGGCCGACACTGAAGCTTTCTTT.

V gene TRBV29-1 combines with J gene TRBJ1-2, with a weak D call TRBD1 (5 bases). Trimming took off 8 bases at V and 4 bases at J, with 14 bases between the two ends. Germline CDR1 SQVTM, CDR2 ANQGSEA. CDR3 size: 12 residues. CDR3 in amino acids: CSSPDGTYGYTF. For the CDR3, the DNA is TGCAGCAGTCCGGACGGGACCTATGGCTACACCTTC.

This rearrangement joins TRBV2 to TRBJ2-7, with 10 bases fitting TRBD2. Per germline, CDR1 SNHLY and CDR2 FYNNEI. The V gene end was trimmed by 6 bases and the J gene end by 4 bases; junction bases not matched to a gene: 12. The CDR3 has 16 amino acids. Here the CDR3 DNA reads TGTGCCAGCAGGGACCGGGAACTAGCGGGACCTTACGAGCAGTACTTC. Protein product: CASRDRELAGPYEQYF.

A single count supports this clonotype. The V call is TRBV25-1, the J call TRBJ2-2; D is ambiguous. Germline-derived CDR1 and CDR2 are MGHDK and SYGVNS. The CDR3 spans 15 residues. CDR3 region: CGPGERSLGTGELFF. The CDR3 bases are TGTGGGCCCGGCGAGAGATCGCTGGGCACCGGGGAGCTGTTTTTT.

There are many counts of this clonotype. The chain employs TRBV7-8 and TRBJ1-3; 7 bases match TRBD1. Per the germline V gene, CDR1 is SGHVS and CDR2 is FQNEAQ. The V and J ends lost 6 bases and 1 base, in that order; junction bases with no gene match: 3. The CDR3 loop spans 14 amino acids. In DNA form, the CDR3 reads TGTGCCAGCAGAACGACAGGGTCTGGAAACACCATATATTTT. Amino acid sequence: CASRTTGSGNTIYF. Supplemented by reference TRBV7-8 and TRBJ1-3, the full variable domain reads GAGVSQSPRYKVAKRGQDVALRCDPISGHVSLFWYQQALGQGPEFLTYFQNEAQLDKSGLPSDRFFAERPEGSVSTLKIQRTQQEDSAVYLCASRTTGSGNTIYFGEGSWLTVV.

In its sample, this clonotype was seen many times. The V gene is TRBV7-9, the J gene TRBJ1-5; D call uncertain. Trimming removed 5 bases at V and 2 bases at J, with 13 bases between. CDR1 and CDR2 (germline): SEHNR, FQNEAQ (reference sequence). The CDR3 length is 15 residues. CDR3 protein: CASSAASVGNQPQHF. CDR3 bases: TGTGCCAGCAGCGCAGCCTCCGTCGGCAATCAGCCCCAGCATTTT.